This T cell receptor beta chain was recorded in a study of T cell repertoires in cytomegalovirus infection. Each CDR3 protein is one row after TCRdb ran MiXCR on the reads. Seen here are around 900,000 distinct CDR3 sequences, roughly a third observed once, and the top ten hold 13%. This clonotype appeared a few times. Its target is unknown. General observations from the study: Cumulated frequencies of public TCR beta families served to identify carriers of CMV plus the relevant HLA.

The starting material was cultured CD8+ T cells from PBMCs, obtained from culture after CMV antigen stimulation. This TCR derives from a human donor in good health (CMV status not recorded). Some clones in this sample may be carry-over from other donors' samples.

This CDR3 is CASSLGFSGGTEAYEQYF. In DNA form, the CDR3 reads TGTGCCAGCAGCTTAGGGTTTAGCGGGGGGACCGAAGCCTACGAGCAGTACTTC. The chain links TRBV7-2 to TRBJ2-7; 10 bases are shared with TRBD2. Germline V CDR1 and CDR2: SGHTA, FQGNSA. The CDR3 has 18 amino acids. Germline trimming cut 1 base from V and 2 bases from J; bases unmatched to any gene: 11.